The rows below give T cell receptor beta chains drawn from one sample of a study of blood T cell repertoires in COVID-19. Libraries were prepared by immunoSEQ multiplex PCR; TCRdb keeps only in-frame clonotypes and omits some of them. The sample consists of 200,000 to 250,000 clones, 80% to 85% of them appearing once. What was sequenced was peripheral blood. These TCRs come from a woman older than 75 with COVID-19, enrolled during active disease. Both conserved end residues are part of each CDR3. A D gene is named only where the DNA matches it firmly. The size entry is marked missing in some rows and otherwise reads once, few, many or a size class.

>NA|TRBJ1-3|NA|TRBV6-5
TGTGCCAGCAGTCCCGGGAGGGGAGGGATATGGACCATATATTTT
CASSPGRGGIWTIYF
>NA|TRBJ2-1|NA|TRBV27
TGTGCAGAAGGGGCTGACTACAATGAGCAGTTCTTC
CAEGADYNEQFF
>TRBD2|TRBJ2-2|NA|TRBV5-1
TGCGCCAGCAGCGAAAATAGCGGGGCGAACACCGGGGAGCTGTTTTTT
CASSENSGANTGELFF
>TRBD1|TRBJ1-4|once|TRBV27
TGTGCCAGCAGCGGGACAGGGGGGAACCAGAAAAGTGAAAAACTGTTTTTT
CASSGTGGNQKSEKLFF
>TRBD1|TRBJ1-5|NA|TRBV19
TGTGCCAGTAGCTACAGGGGGAATCAGCCCCAGCATTTT
CASSYRGNQPQHF
>TRBD2|TRBJ2-1|NA|TRBV10-1
TGCGCCAGCAGTGAGAATAGCGGGGGGGCCTATGAGCAGTTCTTC
CASSENSGGAYEQFF
>NA|TRBJ2-1|NA|TRBV5-5
TGTGCCAGCAGCTTGGCAGGGCAGTATGAGCAGTTCTTC
CASSLAGQYEQFF
>TRBD2|TRBJ2-1|NA|TRBV20-1
TGCAGTGCCAGTAATAGCGGGGCATCTCCGAATGAGCAGTTCTTC
CSASNSGASPNEQFF
>TRBD1|TRBJ2-3|NA|TRBV5-4
TGTGCCAGCAGCGCAGGGGGCCGCATTACAGATACGCAGTATTTT
CASSAGGRITDTQYF
>NA|TRBJ2-3|NA|TRBV3-1/TRBV3-2
TGTGCCAGCAGCCAAGATCCTAGCGTGGGCACAGATACGCAGTATTTT
CASSQDPSVGTDTQYF
>NA|TRBJ1-1|NA|TRBV6-5
TGTGCCAGCAGTTCCTTACCCTCGCAGGAAGCTTTCTTT
CASSSLPSQEAFF
>NA|TRBJ2-2|NA|TRBV3-1/TRBV3-2
TGTGCCAGCAGCCAAAGAGCCGGGGAGCTGTTTTTT
CASSQRAGELFF
>NA|TRBJ2-3|NA|TRBV2
TGTGCCACCGATAGCGGACGGCTCGGGGATACGCAGTATTTT
CATDSGRLGDTQYF
>NA|TRBJ2-7|NA|TRBV18
TGTGCCAGCTCACCACCGATGCAGGCCTACGAGCAGTACTTC
CASSPPMQAYEQYF
>TRBD1|TRBJ1-2|NA|TRBV5-1
TGCGCCAGCAGCTTGGGACAGGGGGCATATGGCTACACCTTC
CASSLGQGAYGYTF
>NA|TRBJ2-1|NA|TRBV7-6
TGTGCCAGCAGCTTAGGATCTCCCCAGTACAATGAGCAGTTCTTC
CASSLGSPQYNEQFF
>TRBD2|TRBJ2-1|NA|TRBV2
TGTGCCAGCAGCCCCTCCACTAGCGATGGTGAGCAGTTCTTC
CASSPSTSDGEQFF
>NA|TRBJ2-4|NA|TRBV7-5
TGTGCCAGAAGCCGCCTGACAGGGGGGGACGCCAAAAACATTCAGTACTTC
CARSRLTGGDAKNIQYF
>NA|TRBJ2-6|NA|TRBV10-3
TGTGCCACCGCTCCGCGAGGGGGAGAGCTTGGGGCCAACGTCCTGACTTTC
CATAPRGGELGANVLTF
>NA|TRBJ1-2|NA|TRBV19
TGTGCCAGTAGTCCCAGCCAGGTGTATAATGGCTACACCTTC
CASSPSQVYNGYTF
>NA|TRBJ1-2|NA|TRBV7-9
TGTGCCAGCAGCTTAATGGAGGGGACGAGTGGCTACACCTTC
CASSLMEGTSGYTF
>NA|TRBJ2-3|NA|TRBV30
TGTGCCTGGAGTGGAGGTGGTGCGCAGTATTTT
CAWSGGGAQYF
>TRBD2|TRBJ2-5|NA|TRBV3-1/TRBV3-2
TGTGCCAGCTGCTACGGGGGGGTTGAGACCCAGTACTTC
CASCYGGVETQYF
>NA|TRBJ1-6|NA|TRBV15
TGTGCCACCAGCAGAGGGGGCAGCGTCCCTTCACCCCTCCACTTT
CATSRGGSVPSPLHF
>TRBD1|TRBJ1-6|NA|TRBV2
TGTGCCAGCAGGGGGGTTCCCCGACAGGGTTCGCCCCTCCACTTT
CASRGVPRQGSPLHF
>TRBD1|TRBJ2-5|NA|TRBV28
TGTGCCAGCCACGGACAGGGGACGGAGGCATGGTACTTC
CASHGQGTEAWYF
>NA|TRBJ2-3|once|TRBV5-1
TGCGCCAGCAGCCGGGACACCCTGAGCACAGATACGCAGTATTTT
CASSRDTLSTDTQYF
>NA|TRBJ1-2|once|TRBV5-1
TGCGCCAGCAGCTTGGATGTGGCAGGCTATGGCTACACCTTC
CASSLDVAGYGYTF
>TRBD1|TRBJ2-1|NA|TRBV10-3
TGTGCCATCAGCCGGGACAGGTCTTACAATGAGCAGTTCTTC
CAISRDRSYNEQFF
>TRBD1|TRBJ1-1|few|TRBV7-9
TGTGCCAGCAGCGGGGACAGGGGGCCGGAACTGACTGAAGCTTTCTTT
CASSGDRGPELTEAFF
>NA|TRBJ2-1|NA|TRBV25-1
TGTGCCAGCAGTGAAGGTAGCGCAGTGGCCCAGCAGTTCTTC
CASSEGSAVAQQFF
>TRBD2|TRBJ2-3|few|TRBV30
TGTGCCTGGAGTCAGCGTTCTAGCGGGGGTGATACGCAGTATTTT
CAWSQRSSGGDTQYF
>TRBD2|TRBJ2-1|NA|TRBV29-1
TGCAGCGTTGCGGCTAGCGGGGGAGGAGAGCAGTTCTTC
CSVAASGGGEQFF
>NA|TRBJ1-3|NA|TRBV7-2
TGTGCCAGCAGCTTAGGCTCCCCGGGGGGAAACACCATATATTTT
CASSLGSPGGNTIYF
>NA|TRBJ2-3|NA|TRBV7-9
TGTGCCAGCAGCTTACTCTCTCCTACGGATACGCAGTATTTT
CASSLLSPTDTQYF
>TRBD2|TRBJ2-5|NA|TRBV3-1/TRBV3-2
TGTGCCAGCAGCCAAGATCTAGCGGGGGATATTAAAGACACCCAGTACTTC
CASSQDLAGDIKDTQYF
>TRBD1|TRBJ2-5|NA|TRBV11-2
TGTGCCAGCAGCTTAGGGGCCTGGACAGGGCCACAAGAGACCCAGTACTTC
CASSLGAWTGPQETQYF
>NA|TRBJ2-2|NA|TRBV25-1
TGTGCCAGCAGTCTCGGGGGGCTGGGCGGGGAGCTGTTTTTT
CASSLGGLGGELFF
>TRBD1|TRBJ1-2|NA|TRBV9
TGTGCCAGCAGCGTAGAGGAGGGGGCGTATGGCTACACCTTC
CASSVEEGAYGYTF
>TRBD2|TRBJ2-7|NA|TRBV4-3
TGCGCCAGCAGCCAACTCAAGGGACTAGCGGGGACGGCCCCCGAGCAGTACTTC
CASSQLKGLAGTAPEQYF
>NA|TRBJ1-1|NA|TRBV2
TGTGCCAGCAGAGACGACAAAAACACTGAAGCTTTCTTT
CASRDDKNTEAFF
>NA|TRBJ1-2|few|TRBV14
TGTGCCAGCAGCCGAGAGGTCGGTTATGGCTACACCTTC
CASSREVGYGYTF
>NA|TRBJ1-1|NA|TRBV7-9
TGTGCCAGCAGCTTATGGACTGAGAACACTGAAGCTTTCTTT
CASSLWTENTEAFF
>NA|TRBJ1-5|NA|TRBV24-1
TGTGCCACCAGTGATACTGGTTATCAGCCCCAGCATTTT
CATSDTGYQPQHF
>TRBD1|TRBJ1-1|NA|TRBV7-9
TGTGCCAGCAGCCGACAGGGGGGAATGAACACTGAAGCTTTCTTT
CASSRQGGMNTEAFF
>NA|TRBJ2-3|NA|TRBV6-1
TGTGCCAGCAGTGAAGGCAGGTCCACAGATACGCAGTATTTT
CASSEGRSTDTQYF
>TRBD2|TRBJ2-3|NA|TRBV3-1/TRBV3-2
TGTGCCAGCAGCCAACGGGGTAGCGGGAGTAGCACAGATACGCAGTATTTT
CASSQRGSGSSTDTQYF
>NA|TRBJ1-4|NA|TRBV5-1
TGCGCCAGCAGCGGACAGTATAATGAAAAACTGTTTTTT
CASSGQYNEKLFF